The next 25 T cell receptor beta chains were all read from a single sample in a study of T-cell reconstitution after alpha-beta-depleted transplantation in children. The TCRbeta library incorporated unique molecular identifiers. TCRdb fed the PCR reads into MiXCR, producing one record per CDR3 protein. This sample has over 550,000 distinct CDR3 sequences, with approximately 10% found just once. Sequenced material: PBMCs from the stem cell graft donor, taken from the stem cell graft. Receptors originate from a human donor who donated a stem cell graft to a child with acute myeloid leukemia.

The rearrangement links TRBV5-1 to TRBJ1-3, with D possibly being TRBD1 (5 bases). The CDR3 extends over 15 amino acids. The germline gives CDR1 SGHRS, CDR2 YFSETQ. V was pared by 2 bases and J by 3 bases, with 12 bases between. The CDR3 here is CASSLFSGSGNTIYF. In nucleotides, the CDR3 is TGCGCCAGCAGCTTATTCTCAGGGAGTGGAAACACCATATATTTT.

This chain links TRBV6-5 with TRBJ2-1; TRBD2 matches 10 bases. The CDR3 length is 15 residues. V lost 2 bases to trimming and J lost 5 bases; unmatched junction nucleotides: 3. Germline lookup yields CDR1 MNHEY and CDR2 SVGAGI. The CDR3 loop reads CASSYEAGGNNEQFF. The DNA for the CDR3 is TGTGCCAGCAGTTACGAAGCGGGAGGGAACAATGAGCAGTTCTTC.

This clonotype was detected once. A much larger clone differs from this one at a single base, so this may be a read error. The chain recombines TRBV7-2 with TRBJ2-7, with TRBD1 matching over 9 bases. Germline CDR1 reads SGHTA; CDR2 reads FQGNSA. This CDR3 region has 12 residues. The CDR3 region has the DNA TGTGCCAGCAGCTCTACAGGGGGCGAGCTGTACTTC. This encodes CASSSTGGELYF.

This clonotype was observed a handful of times. The chain joins TRBV20-1 to TRBJ2-5; D remains ambiguous. Trimming took off 5 bases at V and 5 bases at J, with 18 bases between the two ends. Germline assignment: CDR1 DFQATT and CDR2 SNEGSKA (reference sequence). CDR3 length: 14 residues. The DNA of the CDR3 is TGCAGTGCTCCGCTATTGCGATCGCAGGAGACCCAGTACTTC. It is translated as CSAPLLRSQETQYF.

This clonotype was counted a few times. The chain employs TRBV20-1 and TRBJ2-7; D might be TRBD2 (5 bases). The V and J ends lost 3 bases and 0 bases respectively, with 12 bases between them. The germline V gene has CDR1 DFQATT and CDR2 SNEGSKA (reference sequence). The CDR3 is 14 residues long. This CDR3 reads CSASFLGASYEQYF. As DNA, the CDR3 is TGCAGTGCTAGCTTTCTGGGAGCCTCCTACGAGCAGTACTTC.

This chain links TRBV20-1 with TRBJ1-2, with 8 bases aligning to TRBD1. The J segment lost 4 bases and the V segment lost 0 bases, leaving 13 bases of the junction unmatched. Germline V gene lookup returns CDR1 DFQATT and CDR2 SNEGSKA (reference sequence). The CDR3 is 17 amino acids. The CDR3 reads CSARDGLDRAIGYGYTF. DNA for the CDR3: TGCAGTGCTAGAGACGGTCTGGACAGGGCAATAGGCTATGGCTACACCTTC.

The table lists this clonotype with many counts. CDR3 region: CASSVAGYSYNEQFF. CDR3 sequence (DNA): TGTGCCAGCAGCGTAGCGGGGTACTCCTACAATGAGCAGTTCTTC. The chain recombines TRBV2 with TRBJ2-1; 8 nucleotides line up with TRBD2. The length of the CDR3 is 15 residues. Looked up from germline, CDR1 is SNHLY and CDR2 is FYNNEI. Germline trimming cut 6 bases from V and 0 bases from J; bases unmatched to any gene: 4.

At least ten counts were recorded for this clonotype. The CDR3 DNA reads TGCAGCGCTGCACCGGGGAGCCAAGAGACCCAGTACTTC. Translation: CSAAPGSQETQYF. The rearrangement joins TRBV29-1 to TRBJ2-5; D may be TRBD2 (5 bases). Trimming shortened V by 7 bases and J by 1 base, and 13 bases separated the two germline ends. CDR1 is SQVTM, CDR2 ANQGSEA, per germline. The CDR3 spans 13 residues.

The chain couples TRBV29-1 to TRBJ1-3, with TRBD1 identical over 8 bases. The germline CDR1 and CDR2 sequences are SQVTM and ANQGSEA. This CDR3 has 14 amino acids. The ends lost 5 bases at V and 1 base at J; junction bases unmatched: 4. For the CDR3, the DNA is TGCAGCGTTATCGGACAGGGTTCTGGAAACACCATATATTTT. This encodes CSVIGQGSGNTIYF.

This clonotype was observed a handful of times. V gene TRBV19 combines with J gene TRBJ2-2, with D tentatively TRBD2 (6 bases). Between the trimmed V and J ends, which lost 8 bases and 9 bases, there was a span of 10 bases. The germline CDR1 and CDR2 sequences are LNHDA and SQIVND (reference sequence). The CDR3 length is 11 residues. The CDR3 is CASFRDWELFF. DNA of the CDR3: TGTGCCAGTTTTCGGGACTGGGAGCTGTTTTTT.

This clonotype was recorded at least ten times. The chain employs TRBV20-1 and TRBJ2-3; D remains ambiguous. CDR3 length: 14 amino acids. Germline V lookup: CDR1 DFQATT, CDR2 SNEGSKA (reference sequence). The ends were cut back, 6 bases at V and 6 bases at J, with 19 bases in the middle. The CDR3 protein is CSARARMGWDTQYF. CDR3 in DNA: TGCAGTGCCCGAGCCCGGATGGGTTGGGATACGCAGTATTTT.

The CDR3, as DNA: TGCAGTGCCCCAGGCCGGGAAAGCTCCTACGAGCAGTACTTC. It is translated as CSAPGRESSYEQYF. The rearrangement joins TRBV20-1 to TRBJ2-7; maybe TRBD2 (5 bases). Trimming pared 6 bases from V and 0 bases from J, leaving 15 bases between. This CDR3 contains 14 residues. Germline CDR1 and CDR2: DFQATT and SNEGSKA (reference sequence).

The sample holds a few counts of this clonotype. V is TRBV6-1 and J is TRBJ2-5; TRBD2 agrees at 16 bases. The germline V gene has CDR1 MNHNS and CDR2 SASEGT. The CDR3 length is 15 residues. V trimming: 4 bases; J trimming: 6 bases; junction bases outside the gene matches: 2. The chain's CDR3 is CASSVGLAGGKTQYF. The CDR3 coding sequence is TGTGCCAGCAGTGTGGGACTAGCGGGAGGGAAGACCCAGTACTTC.

This clonotype was counted at least ten times. This chain's CDR3 is CASSLGPREQYF. In DNA, the CDR3 is TGTGCCAGCAGCTTAGGTCCCCGGGAGCAGTACTTC. The genes are TRBV7-9 and TRBJ2-7; the D is unclear. CDR1 is SEHNR, CDR2 FQNEAQ, per germline (reference sequence). Trimming took off 1 base at V and 7 bases at J, with 8 bases between the two ends. This CDR3 comprises 12 residues.

The chain couples TRBV29-1 to TRBJ1-1; perhaps TRBD1 as D (5 bases). The V gene's germline CDR1 is SQVTM and CDR2 ANQGSEA. V shed 6 bases and J shed 5 bases, with 16 bases lying between them. The CDR3 extends over 13 amino acids. Here the CDR3 reads CSVGLVGGTEAFF. The DNA of the CDR3 is TGCAGCGTGGGGTTGGTTGGGGGTACTGAAGCTTTCTTT.

In its sample, this clonotype was seen a few times. This chain uses TRBV7-8 with TRBJ2-7; the D gene is possibly TRBD1 (6 bases). This CDR3 has 17 amino acids. In germline, CDR1 is SGHVS, CDR2 FQNEAQ. Between the trimmed V and J ends, which lost 1 base and 1 base, there was a span of 17 bases. The CDR3 coding sequence is TGTGCCAGCAGCTTAGGTAGTCGCGGTAGGGGGTCCTACGAGCAGTACTTC. It specifies CASSLGSRGRGSYEQYF.

This chain connects TRBV7-9 to TRBJ1-5, with D maybe TRBD1 (5 bases). The germline V gene has CDR1 SEHNR and CDR2 FQNEAQ (reference sequence). The V end was cut by 8 bases, the J end by 3 bases, with 8 bases between. This CDR3 has 12 residues. CDR3 amino acids: CASQGPNQPQHF. Here the CDR3 DNA reads TGTGCCAGCCAGGGACCCAATCAGCCCCAGCATTTT.

The V and J genes are TRBV14 and TRBJ2-7; weak D call: TRBD2 (5 bases). The CDR3 has 16 amino acids. With 0 bases removed from V and 5 bases from J, the gap between germline ends came to 17 bases. CDR1 and CDR2 (germline): SGHDN, FVKESK. The CDR3: CASSQDRGGIPDEQYF. CDR3 in DNA: TGTGCCAGCAGCCAAGATCGGGGTGGAATACCCGACGAGCAGTACTTC.

This chain joins TRBV20-1 and TRBJ2-7; TRBD2 matches 8 bases. This CDR3 has 16 amino acids. The ends lost 0 bases at V and 1 base at J; junction bases unmatched: 8. The germline CDR1 and CDR2 sequences are DFQATT and SNEGSKA (reference sequence). The CDR3 coding sequence is TGCAGTGCTAGAGATGAAGCTAGCGGGCTTTCCTACGAGCAGTACTTC. It codes for CSARDEASGLSYEQYF.

This clonotype has only a few counts. The chain is built from TRBV5-6 and TRBJ1-2; 7 positions agree with TRBD1. Looked up from germline, CDR1 is SGHDT and CDR2 is YYEEEE. Germline trimming cut 5 bases from V and 3 bases from J; bases unmatched to any gene: 4. There are 13 residues in the CDR3. The CDR3 loop reads CASSRGPDYGYTF. In nucleotides, the CDR3 is TGTGCCAGCAGTAGGGGGCCGGACTATGGCTACACCTTC. Drawing the rest from reference TRBV5-6 and TRBJ1-2, the complete variable domain is DAGVTQSPTHLIKTRGQQVTLRCSPKSGHDTVSWYQQALGQGPQFIFQYYEEEERQRGNFPDRFSGHQFPNYSSELNVNALLLGDSALYLCASSRGPDYGYTFGSGTRLTVV.

This clonotype has ten or more counts. The chain combines TRBV20-1 with TRBJ2-7; 9 nucleotides agree with TRBD1. This CDR3 spans 14 amino acids. V lost 5 bases, J lost 2 bases, and 7 bases stayed unmatched. CDR1 DFQATT and CDR2 SNEGSKA come from the germline V gene (reference sequence). CDR3: CSAPRTGEAYEQYF. CDR3 coding DNA: TGCAGTGCTCCCAGGACAGGGGAAGCCTACGAGCAGTACTTC.

In this sample, this clonotype turned up many times. This chain uses TRBV4-2 with TRBJ1-2, with D unclear. The CDR3 length is 12 residues. Between the trimmed V and J ends, which lost 2 bases and 5 bases, there was a span of 6 bases. Germline CDR1 and CDR2: LGHNA and YNFKEQ. The CDR3 nucleotides are TGTGCCAGCAGCCAAATGGAATATGGCTACACCTTC. Protein: CASSQMEYGYTF.

There are many counts of this clonotype. This chain links TRBV5-1 with TRBJ1-1; possibly TRBD1 for D (5 bases). The CDR3 sequence is 14 residues long. Trimming stripped 2 bases from V and 0 bases from J, with 8 bases between. Looked up from germline, CDR1 is SGHRS and CDR2 is YFSETQ. The CDR3 loop reads CASSFTGLNTEAFF. The CDR3 DNA reads as TGCGCCAGCAGCTTTACAGGCTTGAACACTGAAGCTTTCTTT.

This clonotype was found a few times. The chain carries TRBV29-1 and TRBJ2-7; possibly TRBD2 for D (6 bases). Looked up from germline, CDR1 is SQVTM and CDR2 is ANQGSEA. Trimming shortened V by 4 bases and J by 3 bases, and 13 bases separated the two germline ends. This CDR3 is 13 amino acids long. This chain's CDR3 is CSVATGVGYEQYF. The CDR3 coding sequence is TGCAGCGTTGCCACGGGAGTCGGCTACGAGCAGTACTTC.

This clonotype was observed a few times. The chain combines TRBV3-1 with TRBJ2-7; TRBD1 agrees at 11 bases. Germline lookup yields CDR1 LGHDT and CDR2 YNNKEL (reference sequence). This CDR3 has 15 amino acids. V was clipped by 1 base and J by 2 bases; unmatched bases: 1. The CDR3, as DNA: TGTGCCAGCAGCCAAGCGGGACAGGGGGCCTACGAGCAGTACTTC. Translated, it gives CASSQAGQGAYEQYF.